This TCR beta chain was captured by sequencing in a study of cytomegalovirus exposure and HLA in healthy donors (dated by TCRdb to about 2017). Background for the entire study: In an earlier analysis of under 750 of the donors, 276 Gb of sequence data and 100 million or so unique TCR beta sequences from roughly 180 million T cells were reported. An early release covering about 600 HLA-typed donors comprised 250 to 350 gigabases of sequencing data and about 90 million unique TCR sequences. Of the 300 to 450 genotyped donors, around 81% fell in the genetic ancestry cluster associated with self-reported Caucasian donors. The study aimed to test whether cataloging public T cell receptors could reveal signatures of past pathogen exposure. The study profiled the T cell repertoires of hundreds of subjects by immunosequencing and related them to cytomegalovirus serostatus. Besides the first cohort of hundreds of subjects, a separate validation cohort made up of 95 to 150 different subjects was used. To predict cytomegalovirus infection status, the study brought together high-throughput TCR immunosequencing, statistical association of individual TCRs with disease status, and machine learning. A later analysis re-examined previously published TCR beta repertoires from around 670 donors and added high-resolution HLA genotyping to investigate patterns of TCR occurrence. The later analysis used no new phenotypic data to find candidate immune exposures, relying instead on TCR beta sequences and their occurrence across donors. To decide whether each TCR beta V gene segment behaved as functional or pseudogenic, an earlier analysis of approximately 590 of the donors relied on high-throughput TCR beta sequencing. Donor age, sex, ethnicity and CMV serostatus were collected together with the repertoire data. In a later genetic analysis, genome-wide SNP genotypes for about 60% of the 666 donors were used, and that subset was treated as a discovery cohort. All discovery cohort repertoires had been generated on a single sequencing platform. HLA typing covered class I and class II loci at four-digit resolution. Typing coverage varied by locus: roughly 620-630 donors for A, B, C, DRB1 and DQB1; 522 for DQA1; approximately 570 for DPA1; approximately 470 for DPB1. A handful of DR-DQ haplotypes were handled as single units for association and clustering because linkage in the cohort was strong. On average, roughly 250,000 unique TCR beta nucleotide sequences were sequenced per donor among fewer than 500 genotyped donors of the cohort, with roughly 18% of those sequences being non-productive. Study-wide findings and limitations: In a later analysis, most CMV-associated TCR beta chains were found to appear HLA-restricted, with HLA associations seemingly driven largely by CMV exposure. The study gave a list of 150 to 200 TCR beta chains associated with cytomegalovirus. Because counts were too low, some 17 rarely observed V segments, including chromosome 9 orphons, were excluded from the earlier analysis of several hundred of the donors. A cluster of highly shared sequence variants was judged likely to be a technical artifact of the sequencing pipeline. Sequencing depth was assumed to be roughly uniform across donors in the presence/absence analyses, though that assumption may not hold. In vitro tests confirmed that a few of the cytomegalovirus-associated TCR beta chains recognize cytomegalovirus antigens. Correlated functional status among segregating V segments might be attributable to linkage disequilibrium, but an unknown experimental factor could not be ruled out. In a later analysis, HLA-associated TCR beta chains were found to be more clonally expanded and to have lower generation probabilities than equally common non-associated chains. The authors suggested that the approach could potentially be generalized to other disease states and immunological phenotypes. A later genetic analysis associated a missense DCLRE1C variant with V-gene and J-gene trimming of TCR beta chains, and an independent cohort replicated the association. According to a later analysis, parvovirus B19, influenza, CMV and Epstein-Barr virus appeared linked to several top co-occurrence clusters. Immune exposure information for the cohort was limited to CMV serostatus. Most TCR sequences were seen in very few donors, while some public TCRs were found in many individuals. In this cohort, only TCR beta chains were sequenced, and detectable features were limited by the absence of alpha or paired-chain data. The classifier was reported to diagnose cytomegalovirus status with high specificity and sensitivity in both the original and validation cohorts. Because HLA typing was missing for some donors at each locus, association tests included only the typed subset. Some IMGT-functional V segments, including TRBV6-2 and TRBV6-3, could not be told apart with the 87-base-pair reads, so those segments were excluded. A later analysis found that TCR association rates varied across HLA loci, with DRB1 alleles showing the most associated TCRs and HLA-C alleles the fewest. A further reported finding was that TCR beta sequences accurately predicted the HLA-A and HLA-B alleles for most subjects in the first cohort. In a later genetic analysis, fewer N-insertions in productive TCRs were reported among donors in an Asian-associated ancestry cluster than the roughly 700-donor mean. Specific HLA alleles were associated with roughly 17,000 TCR beta sequences at a false discovery rate of 0.05 in a later analysis. In an earlier analysis of some 550 of the donors, most TCR beta V segments were observed in productive rearrangements about 87% or about 30% of the time, broadly matching IMGT annotations. Strong co-occurrence of HLA alleles, especially DR and DQ, made assigning TCR associations to individual alleles difficult.

Library preparation employed the immunoSEQ multiplex PCR assay. For the multiplex PCR, a mixture combining 60 forward primers for TCR Vbeta segments and 13 reverse primers for TCR Jbeta segments was used. The CDR3 region of rearranged TCR beta genes was amplified from genomic DNA by a multiplex PCR assay. Amplified TCR beta libraries were sequenced as 87-base-pair reads on the Illumina HiSeq System. The authors' analysis ran thus. In a later analysis, around 80 million unique TCR beta chains were counted across the 500 to 850 repertoires, and approximately 11 million of these chains were shared by at least two donors. To remove PCR and sequencing errors, raw reads were error-corrected and collapsed into unique sequences using a nearest-neighbor algorithm that merged closely related sequences. Alignment of CDR3 sequences to IMGT reference sequences was used to assign V, D and J gene segments. For a sequence to be retained, at least a six-nucleotide match to both a V gene segment and a J gene segment was required. A rearrangement was called productive if the CDR3 had no stop codons and remained in frame with V and J, and every other rearrangement was called non-productive. Following IMGT convention, CDR3 was defined as the stretch from the second conserved V-encoded cysteine up to the conserved J-encoded phenylalanine. The earlier analysis of about 590 of the donors excluded sequences that lacked an unambiguous match to a single V gene segment. In an earlier analysis of 587 of the donors, V segments were called functional above 56.7% productive rearrangements and were called segregating when the between-donor standard deviation exceeded 5%. A statistical classification framework was developed to diagnose cytomegalovirus status using the catalog of TCR beta chain sequences. A later analysis assigned V and J genes by comparing TCR nucleotide sequences with IMGT/GENE-DB human TR gene sequences. The TCRdist pipeline was used in a later analysis to assign CDR3 sequences and most-parsimonious VDJ recombination scenarios. In a later analysis, each TCR beta chain was defined by its CDR3 amino acid sequence together with its V-gene family, and reads without a unique V-gene family were excluded. As a way to deal with suspected cross-contamination and a sequencing artifact, a later analysis dropped 592 nucleotide sequences that were highly shared and had low generation probability. In a later analysis, a clonal expansion index for each public chain was calculated from normalized within-repertoire ranks of inferred template counts. Generation probabilities in a later analysis came from a VDJ recombination model fitted to out-of-frame rearrangements, and those results were checked against IGoR. In a later analysis, TCR-TCR, TCR-HLA and TCR-CMV co-occurrence was scored with hypergeometric tests, and a repertoire-size bias correction was applied to TCR pairs. In a later analysis, false discovery rates were estimated by permuting HLA or CMV assignments 20 times. In a later analysis, co-occurring TCRs were grouped using DBSCAN, and TCRdist sequence similarity was added for clustering within HLA-allele-positive subsets. For co-occurrence clustering, repertoires with fewer than 30,000 or more than 120,000 public chains were excluded, along with roughly 5 repertoires with anomalous nucleotide sharing. What TCRdb holds here is the immuneACCESS table cut down to in-frame rearrangements. Part of the clones is not present; checked against another copy, under half of the missing clones reflect an unresolved V gene, and the others are unexplained. The D gene and trimming were derived from the DNA, and the V and J assignments and clone size from that table. The sample table holds around 140,000 clones, of which around two thirds were seen once. The ten biggest clones cover around 1.9% of the sample.

The cohort comprised 670 or so healthy bone marrow donors. All cohort members were sampled while nominally healthy, although unrecorded immune exposures were likely present. The donor tested CMV seronegative, placing the donor among the roughly 350 seronegative members of the cohort. A peripheral blood sample was collected from each donor, and TCR beta sequencing was performed on peripheral blood mononuclear cells. The Qiagen DNeasy Blood Extraction Kit was used to extract genomic DNA from the blood cell samples. On this clone itself: It has no known antigen specificity. It has no much larger one-base neighbor in the sample; base qualities were not kept.

CDR1 and CDR2, per the germline V gene (reference sequence), are SGHNT and YYREEE. The CDR3, cysteine through phenylalanine, is 16 amino acids long. The CDR3 DNA has 48 bases and is translated from base 1. Trimming leaves V shorter by 0 bases and J shorter by 4 bases, with the junction holding 5 bases beyond the gene matches. The sequencing input was PBMCs. The chain joins TRBV5-4 to TRBJ2-2, with 8 central nucleotides matching TRBD2. The sequence was collected from a male donor in good health and CMV-seronegative. For the CDR3, the sequence is CASSLGGGQITGELFF. The DNA sequence reads TGTGCCAGCAGCTTGGGCGGGGGGCAGATCACCGGGGAGCTGTTTTTT.